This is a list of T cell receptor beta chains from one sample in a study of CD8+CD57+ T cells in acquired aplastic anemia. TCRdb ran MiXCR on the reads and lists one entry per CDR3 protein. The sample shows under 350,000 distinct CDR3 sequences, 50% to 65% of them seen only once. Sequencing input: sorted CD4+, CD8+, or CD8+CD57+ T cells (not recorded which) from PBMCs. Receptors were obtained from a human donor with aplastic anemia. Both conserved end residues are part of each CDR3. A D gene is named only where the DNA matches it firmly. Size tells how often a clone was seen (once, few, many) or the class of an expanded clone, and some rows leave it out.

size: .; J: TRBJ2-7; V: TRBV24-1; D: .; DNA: TGTGCCACCAGTGACTCGCGGGGCGACGAGCAGTACTTC; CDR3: CATSDSRGDEQYF
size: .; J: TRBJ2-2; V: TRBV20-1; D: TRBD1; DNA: TGCAGTGCCGGGGGACAGGGCCGCACCGGGGAGCTGTTTTTT; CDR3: CSAGGQGRTGELFF
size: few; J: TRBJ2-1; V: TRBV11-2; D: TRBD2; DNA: TGTGCCGGCAGAGTCTGGGGGGGACGGTACAATGAGCAGTTCTTC; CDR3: CAGRVWGGRYNEQFF
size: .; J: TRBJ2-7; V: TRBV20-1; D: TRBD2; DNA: TGCAGTGCTAGAGAGGCGGGGGAGATCTACGAGCAGTACTTC; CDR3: CSAREAGEIYEQYF
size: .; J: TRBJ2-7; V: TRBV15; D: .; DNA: TGTGCCACCAGCAGAGTTCCGGGGACCTACGAGCAGTACTTC; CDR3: CATSRVPGTYEQYF
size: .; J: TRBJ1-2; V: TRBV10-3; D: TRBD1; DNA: TGTGCCATCAGTGAACGGACAGGGAACTATGGCTACACCTTC; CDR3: CAISERTGNYGYTF
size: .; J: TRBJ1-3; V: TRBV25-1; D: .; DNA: TGTGCCAGCAGTGCGGACCTTCCCTCTGGAAACACCATATATTTT; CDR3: CASSADLPSGNTIYF
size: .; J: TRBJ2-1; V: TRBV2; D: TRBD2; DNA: TGTGCCAGCAGGGCGGCGGGGGGAAGTTACAATGAGCAGTTCTTC; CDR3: CASRAAGGSYNEQFF
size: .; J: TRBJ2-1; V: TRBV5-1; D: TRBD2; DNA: TGCGCCAGCAGCCCCCTCGGACTAGCGGGGGACTACAATGAGCAGTTCTTC; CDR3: CASSPLGLAGDYNEQFF
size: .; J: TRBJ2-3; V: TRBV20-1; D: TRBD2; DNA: TGCAGTGCTAGAGATCAACCGGTAGCGGGAGGCTACACAGATACGCAGTATTTT; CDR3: CSARDQPVAGGYTDTQYF
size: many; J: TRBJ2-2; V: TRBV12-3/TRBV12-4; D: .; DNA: TGTGCCAGCAGTACCAGGGGATTGGCCGGGGAGCTGTTTTTT; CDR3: CASSTRGLAGELFF
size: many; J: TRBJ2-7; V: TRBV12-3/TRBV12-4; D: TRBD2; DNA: TGTGCCAGCAGTTACTACGGGAGGGCCCACGAGCAGTACTTC; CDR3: CASSYYGRAHEQYF
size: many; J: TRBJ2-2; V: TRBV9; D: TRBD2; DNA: TGTGCCAGCAGGCCCGGGACTAGCGGTTACACCGGGGAGCTGTTTTTT; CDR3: CASRPGTSGYTGELFF
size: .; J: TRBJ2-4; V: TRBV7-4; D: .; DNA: TGTGCCAGCAGCTTAGGTTCACGGACCAAAAACATTCAGTACTTC; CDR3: CASSLGSRTKNIQYF
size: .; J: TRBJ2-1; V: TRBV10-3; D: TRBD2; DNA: TGTGCCATCACCCCCGGGACTAGCGGCTTCACTCTCAATGAGCAGTTCTTC; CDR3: CAITPGTSGFTLNEQFF
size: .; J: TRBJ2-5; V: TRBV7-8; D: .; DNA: TGTGCCAGCAGCTTATGGTGGCAAGAGACCCAGTACTTC; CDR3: CASSLWWQETQYF
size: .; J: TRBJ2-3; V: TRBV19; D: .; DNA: TGTGCCAGTCGGACGGGCACAGATACGCAGTATTTT; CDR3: CASRTGTDTQYF
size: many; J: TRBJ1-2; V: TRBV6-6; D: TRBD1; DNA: TGTGCCAGCACCATCCCTCGGACAGGGGAAAGCTATGGCTACACCTTC; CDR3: CASTIPRTGESYGYTF
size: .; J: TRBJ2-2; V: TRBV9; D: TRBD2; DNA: TGTGCCAGCAGATCTAGCGGTGGGGAGCTGTTTTTT; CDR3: CASRSSGGELFF
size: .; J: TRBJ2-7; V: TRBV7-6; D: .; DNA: TGTGCCAGTAGCTTTTCGAACGGGTGGGACGAGCAGTACTTC; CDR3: CASSFSNGWDEQYF
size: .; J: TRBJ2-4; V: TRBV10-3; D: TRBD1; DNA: TGTGCCATCAGTGAGTCGCTACAGGGGGAAAACATTCAGTACTTC; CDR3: CAISESLQGENIQYF
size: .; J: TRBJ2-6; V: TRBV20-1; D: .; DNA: TGCAGTGCTGCAAGCCTAGCGGGGGCCAACGTCCTGACTTTC; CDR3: CSAASLAGANVLTF
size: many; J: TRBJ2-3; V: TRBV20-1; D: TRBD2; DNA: TGCAGTGCTAGAGATCGGGGACTAGCGGGAGGGCCGACCACAGATACGCAGTATTTT; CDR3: CSARDRGLAGGPTTDTQYF
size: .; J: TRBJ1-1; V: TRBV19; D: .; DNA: TGTGCCACTCTATGGGCGGGGGACGCTTTCTTT; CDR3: CATLWAGDAFF
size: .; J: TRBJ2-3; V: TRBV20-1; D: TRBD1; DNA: TGCAGTGCTCCCCGGGGACAGGCTAGCACAGATACGCAGTACTTT; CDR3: CSAPRGQASTDTQYF
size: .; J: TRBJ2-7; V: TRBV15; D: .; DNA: TGTGCCAGCAGCCATGAGAGCTCCTACGAGCAGTACTTC; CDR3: CASSHESSYEQYF
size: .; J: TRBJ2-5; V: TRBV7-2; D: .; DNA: TGTGCCAGCAGTGTAACACAGGGCTTCCAAGAGACCCAGTACTTC; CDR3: CASSVTQGFQETQYF
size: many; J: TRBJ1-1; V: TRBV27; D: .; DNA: TGTGCCAGCAGTAAATACTCGGGTGAAGCTTTCTTT; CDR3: CASSKYSGEAFF
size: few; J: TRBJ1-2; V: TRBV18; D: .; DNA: TGTGCCAGCTCACCAACAGATATGGAACGCTACACCTTC; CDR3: CASSPTDMERYTF